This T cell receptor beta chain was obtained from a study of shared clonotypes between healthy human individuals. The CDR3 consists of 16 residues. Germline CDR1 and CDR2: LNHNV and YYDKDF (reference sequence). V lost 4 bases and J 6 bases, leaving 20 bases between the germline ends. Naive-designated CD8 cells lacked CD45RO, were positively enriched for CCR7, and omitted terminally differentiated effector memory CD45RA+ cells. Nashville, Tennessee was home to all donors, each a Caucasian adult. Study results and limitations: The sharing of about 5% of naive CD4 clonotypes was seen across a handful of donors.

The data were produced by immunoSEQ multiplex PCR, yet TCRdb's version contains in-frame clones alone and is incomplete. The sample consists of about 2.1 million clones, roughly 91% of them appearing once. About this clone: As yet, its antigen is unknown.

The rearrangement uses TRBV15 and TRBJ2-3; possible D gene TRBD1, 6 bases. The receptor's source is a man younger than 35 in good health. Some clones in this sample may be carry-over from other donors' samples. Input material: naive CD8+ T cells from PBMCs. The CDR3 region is CATSTGRGHGRDTQYF. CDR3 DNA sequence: TGTGCCACCAGCACCGGTAGGGGACATGGACGTGATACGCAGTATTTT.